The rows below give T cell receptor beta chains drawn from one sample of a study of blood T cell repertoires in COVID-19. Repertoires were generated with immunoSEQ multiplex PCR, while TCRdb's copy carries only in-frame clones and drops some. This table has around 340,000 clones, 75% to 90% appearing once. The sequenced material came from peripheral blood. The receptors shown here come from a woman aged 60-75 years with COVID-19, enrolled during active disease. The CDR3 runs from the conserved cysteine through the conserved F or W. The order of the fields is D gene, V gene, J gene, clone size, CDR3 protein, CDR3 DNA. D genes are given only for firm matches. Only part of the rows carry a size: once, few, many, or a class if the clone is expanded.

d_call: TRBD2
v_call: TRBV7-6
j_call: TRBJ2-1
clone_size: NA
cdr3_aa: CASSFVAGEGNEQFF
cdr3_nt: TGTGCCAGCAGCTTCGTAGCGGGGGAAGGAAATGAGCAGTTCTTC

d_call: NA
v_call: TRBV11-3
j_call: TRBJ2-3
clone_size: NA
cdr3_aa: CASSRLPGFTADTQYF
cdr3_nt: TGTGCCAGCAGCCGACTTCCGGGGTTTACAGCAGATACGCAGTATTTT

d_call: TRBD1
v_call: TRBV9
j_call: TRBJ1-4
clone_size: NA
cdr3_aa: CASGTGSITPEKLFF
cdr3_nt: TGTGCCAGCGGGACAGGATCTATCACTCCCGAAAAACTGTTTTTT

d_call: NA
v_call: TRBV4-1
j_call: TRBJ1-2
clone_size: NA
cdr3_aa: CASSHPRGLTGYTF
cdr3_nt: TGCGCCAGCAGCCACCCCCGCGGCCTTACCGGCTACACCTTC

d_call: NA
v_call: TRBV18
j_call: TRBJ2-3
clone_size: NA
cdr3_aa: CASSAPQASDTQYF
cdr3_nt: TGTGCCAGCTCAGCCCCGCAAGCCTCAGATACGCAGTATTTT

d_call: TRBD2
v_call: TRBV11-2
j_call: TRBJ2-1
clone_size: NA
cdr3_aa: CASSLAASGGYNEQFF
cdr3_nt: TGTGCCAGCAGCTTAGCCGCTAGCGGGGGGTACAATGAGCAGTTCTTC

d_call: NA
v_call: TRBV11-3
j_call: TRBJ2-1
clone_size: NA
cdr3_aa: CASSFSSQLNEQFF
cdr3_nt: TGTGCCAGCAGCTTCTCTAGCCAACTCAATGAGCAGTTCTTC

d_call: TRBD1
v_call: TRBV30
j_call: TRBJ2-7
clone_size: NA
cdr3_aa: CAWNKAAGTGGIYEQYF
cdr3_nt: TGTGCCTGGAACAAAGCCGCCGGGACAGGGGGGATCTACGAGCAGTACTTC

d_call: TRBD1
v_call: TRBV19
j_call: TRBJ1-6
clone_size: few
cdr3_aa: CASRGFDNSPLHF
cdr3_nt: TGTGCCTCCAGGGGGTTTGATAATTCACCCCTCCACTTT

d_call: TRBD1
v_call: TRBV5-1
j_call: TRBJ1-1
clone_size: NA
cdr3_aa: CASSLDRGREAFF
cdr3_nt: TGCGCCAGCAGCTTAGACAGGGGACGTGAAGCTTTCTTT

d_call: NA
v_call: TRBV10-3
j_call: TRBJ1-2
clone_size: NA
cdr3_aa: CAISQQGDGYTF
cdr3_nt: TGTGCCATCAGTCAACAGGGCGATGGCTACACCTTC

d_call: NA
v_call: TRBV6-2/TRBV6-3
j_call: TRBJ1-2
clone_size: NA
cdr3_aa: CASSPNWGTPDDYGYTF
cdr3_nt: TGTGCCAGCAGCCCTAATTGGGGCACCCCGGACGACTATGGCTACACCTTC

d_call: NA
v_call: TRBV6-5
j_call: TRBJ2-1
clone_size: NA
cdr3_aa: CASSYRNEQFF
cdr3_nt: TGTGCCAGCAGTTATCGTAATGAGCAGTTCTTC

d_call: TRBD1
v_call: TRBV4-1
j_call: TRBJ1-2
clone_size: NA
cdr3_aa: CASSQEGQGAGGYTF
cdr3_nt: TGCGCCAGCAGCCAAGAGGGACAGGGCGCGGGAGGCTACACCTTC

d_call: NA
v_call: TRBV3-1/TRBV3-2
j_call: TRBJ2-5
clone_size: NA
cdr3_aa: CASAWLQGGGETQYF
cdr3_nt: TGTGCCAGCGCCTGGTTACAGGGGGGGGGAGAGACCCAGTACTTC

d_call: TRBD1
v_call: TRBV2
j_call: TRBJ2-7
clone_size: NA
cdr3_aa: CASSEWWGQEDSYEQYF
cdr3_nt: TGTGCCAGCAGTGAGTGGTGGGGACAGGAGGATTCCTACGAGCAGTACTTC

d_call: TRBD1
v_call: TRBV4-1
j_call: TRBJ2-7
clone_size: NA
cdr3_aa: CASSPGTGGIYEQYF
cdr3_nt: TGCGCCAGCAGCCCAGGGACAGGGGGAATCTACGAGCAGTACTTC

d_call: NA
v_call: TRBV7-9
j_call: TRBJ1-2
clone_size: NA
cdr3_aa: CASSTLSGDSLGYTF
cdr3_nt: TGTGCCAGCAGTACTCTTTCCGGAGACAGCCTTGGCTACACCTTC

d_call: TRBD1
v_call: TRBV18
j_call: TRBJ1-1
clone_size: NA
cdr3_aa: CASSPPRSATGINTEAFF
cdr3_nt: TGTGCCAGCTCACCACCCCGGTCGGCGACAGGGATTAACACTGAAGCTTTCTTT

d_call: TRBD1
v_call: TRBV19
j_call: TRBJ1-2
clone_size: NA
cdr3_aa: CASSPGGNGYGYTF
cdr3_nt: TGTGCCAGTAGCCCAGGGGGCAACGGCTATGGCTACACCTTC

d_call: TRBD1
v_call: TRBV12-3/TRBV12-4
j_call: TRBJ1-1
clone_size: NA
cdr3_aa: CASGRTGNTEAFF
cdr3_nt: TGTGCCAGCGGCCGGACAGGGAACACTGAAGCTTTCTTT

d_call: TRBD1
v_call: TRBV4-2
j_call: TRBJ1-1
clone_size: NA
cdr3_aa: CASSQPGQGFNTEAFF
cdr3_nt: TGTGCCAGCAGCCAACCGGGACAGGGTTTTAACACTGAAGCTTTCTTT

d_call: NA
v_call: TRBV30
j_call: TRBJ2-7
clone_size: NA
cdr3_aa: CAWGRGTSYEQYF
cdr3_nt: TGTGCCTGGGGGCGGGGCACCTCCTACGAGCAGTACTTC

d_call: NA
v_call: TRBV6-2/TRBV6-3
j_call: TRBJ1-1
clone_size: NA
cdr3_aa: CASSSYTEAFF
cdr3_nt: TGTGCCAGCAGTTCATACACTGAAGCTTTCTTT

d_call: NA
v_call: TRBV9
j_call: TRBJ2-2
clone_size: NA
cdr3_aa: CASSVPPGVENGELFF
cdr3_nt: TGTGCCAGCAGCGTACCTCCGGGAGTGGAGAACGGGGAGCTGTTTTTT

d_call: NA
v_call: TRBV9
j_call: TRBJ1-4
clone_size: NA
cdr3_aa: CASSVGGSPGTNEKLFF
cdr3_nt: TGTGCCAGCAGCGTAGGAGGGTCCCCGGGCACTAATGAAAAACTGTTTTTT

d_call: NA
v_call: TRBV21-1
j_call: TRBJ2-7
clone_size: NA
cdr3_aa: CASSKGGRRLLHEQYF
cdr3_nt: TGTGCCAGCAGCAAAGGTGGCAGGCGCCTCCTCCACGAGCAGTACTTC

d_call: NA
v_call: TRBV6-5
j_call: TRBJ2-7
clone_size: NA
cdr3_aa: CASLGPYEQYF
cdr3_nt: TGTGCCAGCCTGGGGCCCTACGAGCAGTACTTC

d_call: TRBD1
v_call: TRBV3-1/TRBV3-2
j_call: TRBJ1-2
clone_size: NA
cdr3_aa: CASSLQGTYGYTF
cdr3_nt: TGTGCCAGCAGCCTACAGGGGACCTATGGCTACACCTTC

d_call: TRBD1
v_call: TRBV5-1
j_call: TRBJ1-1
clone_size: NA
cdr3_aa: CASSLGLTGGTEAFF
cdr3_nt: TGCGCCAGCAGCTTGGGGTTAACAGGGGGCACTGAAGCTTTCTTT

d_call: NA
v_call: TRBV10-1
j_call: TRBJ2-3
clone_size: NA
cdr3_aa: CASRSQGGDTQYF
cdr3_nt: TGCGCCAGCAGATCGCAAGGCGGGGATACGCAGTATTTT

d_call: NA
v_call: TRBV30
j_call: TRBJ2-7
clone_size: NA
cdr3_aa: CAWSVPLRRGIRAYEQYF
cdr3_nt: TGTGCCTGGAGTGTACCTCTGCGGCGGGGAATCCGCGCCTACGAGCAGTACTTC

d_call: NA
v_call: TRBV19
j_call: TRBJ2-7
clone_size: few
cdr3_aa: CASSPQGFLYEQYF
cdr3_nt: TGTGCCAGTAGTCCACAGGGATTCCTCTACGAGCAGTACTTC

d_call: NA
v_call: TRBV3-1/TRBV3-2
j_call: TRBJ2-7
clone_size: once
cdr3_aa: CASSQDRPFVITGYEQYF
cdr3_nt: TGTGCCAGCAGCCAAGATCGCCCATTTGTAATCACAGGGTACGAGCAGTACTTC

d_call: NA
v_call: TRBV21-1
j_call: TRBJ1-4
clone_size: NA
cdr3_aa: CASSKRQNSMPNEKLFF
cdr3_nt: TGTGCCAGCAGCAAAAGGCAGAACAGCATGCCTAATGAAAAACTGTTTTTT

d_call: TRBD1
v_call: TRBV6-2/TRBV6-3
j_call: TRBJ2-2
clone_size: NA
cdr3_aa: CASSYIPKRGRPGGTGELFF
cdr3_nt: TGTGCCAGCAGTTACATCCCAAAAAGGGGGCGACCCGGCGGCACCGGGGAGCTGTTTTTT

d_call: NA
v_call: TRBV7-8
j_call: TRBJ2-7
clone_size: NA
cdr3_aa: CASSLMQSYEQYF
cdr3_nt: TGTGCCAGCAGCTTAATGCAGTCCTACGAGCAGTACTTC

d_call: NA
v_call: TRBV11-2
j_call: TRBJ2-7
clone_size: NA
cdr3_aa: CASISLREDIKLLEQYF
cdr3_nt: TGTGCCAGCATCAGCTTACGGGAAGACATAAAATTACTCGAGCAGTACTTC

d_call: NA
v_call: TRBV12-5
j_call: TRBJ2-1
clone_size: NA
cdr3_aa: CASALGLAYNEQFF
cdr3_nt: TGTGCTAGTGCCCTGGGGCTAGCCTACAATGAGCAGTTCTTC

d_call: TRBD2
v_call: TRBV7-2
j_call: TRBJ2-5
clone_size: NA
cdr3_aa: CASSQRLAGVRETQYF
cdr3_nt: TGTGCCAGCAGCCAAAGACTAGCGGGGGTCCGGGAGACCCAGTACTTC

d_call: NA
v_call: TRBV7-9
j_call: TRBJ1-2
clone_size: NA
cdr3_aa: CASSLSEGYTF
cdr3_nt: TGTGCCAGCAGCTTGAGCGAGGGCTACACCTTC

d_call: NA
v_call: TRBV7-3
j_call: TRBJ1-1
clone_size: NA
cdr3_aa: CASSLDRNTEAFF
cdr3_nt: TGTGCCAGCAGCTTAGACAGGAACACTGAAGCTTTCTTT

d_call: TRBD1
v_call: TRBV5-1
j_call: TRBJ2-2
clone_size: NA
cdr3_aa: CASSLRGRTGELFF
cdr3_nt: TGCGCCAGCAGCTTGAGGGGGCGCACCGGGGAGCTGTTTTTT

d_call: NA
v_call: TRBV6-5
j_call: TRBJ1-2
clone_size: NA
cdr3_aa: CASKSSDGRYGYTF
cdr3_nt: TGTGCCAGCAAGTCTAGTGACGGTCGCTATGGCTACACCTTC

d_call: NA
v_call: TRBV20-1
j_call: TRBJ2-1
clone_size: NA
cdr3_aa: CSAPIYNEQFF
cdr3_nt: TGCAGTGCCCCCATTTACAATGAGCAGTTCTTC

d_call: TRBD2
v_call: TRBV2
j_call: TRBJ2-3
clone_size: NA
cdr3_aa: CASSHPLAGGFTDTQYF
cdr3_nt: TGTGCCAGCTCCCACCCATTAGCGGGGGGGTTCACAGATACGCAGTATTTT

d_call: NA
v_call: TRBV7-3
j_call: TRBJ1-2
clone_size: NA
cdr3_aa: CASSPMGEGVGGYTF
cdr3_nt: TGTGCCAGCAGCCCCATGGGGGAGGGGGTAGGAGGCTACACCTTC

d_call: NA
v_call: TRBV6-5
j_call: TRBJ1-4
clone_size: NA
cdr3_aa: CASSYSGGRAEKLFF
cdr3_nt: TGTGCCAGCAGTTACTCCGGGGGGCGCGCTGAAAAACTGTTTTTT

d_call: NA
v_call: TRBV9
j_call: TRBJ1-1
clone_size: NA
cdr3_aa: CASSRQSTVNTEAFF
cdr3_nt: TGTGCCAGCAGCAGACAGTCCACTGTGAACACTGAAGCTTTCTTT

d_call: TRBD1
v_call: TRBV5-5
j_call: TRBJ2-3
clone_size: NA
cdr3_aa: CASSGTGVDTQYF
cdr3_nt: TGTGCCAGCAGCGGGACAGGGGTTGATACGCAGTATTTT